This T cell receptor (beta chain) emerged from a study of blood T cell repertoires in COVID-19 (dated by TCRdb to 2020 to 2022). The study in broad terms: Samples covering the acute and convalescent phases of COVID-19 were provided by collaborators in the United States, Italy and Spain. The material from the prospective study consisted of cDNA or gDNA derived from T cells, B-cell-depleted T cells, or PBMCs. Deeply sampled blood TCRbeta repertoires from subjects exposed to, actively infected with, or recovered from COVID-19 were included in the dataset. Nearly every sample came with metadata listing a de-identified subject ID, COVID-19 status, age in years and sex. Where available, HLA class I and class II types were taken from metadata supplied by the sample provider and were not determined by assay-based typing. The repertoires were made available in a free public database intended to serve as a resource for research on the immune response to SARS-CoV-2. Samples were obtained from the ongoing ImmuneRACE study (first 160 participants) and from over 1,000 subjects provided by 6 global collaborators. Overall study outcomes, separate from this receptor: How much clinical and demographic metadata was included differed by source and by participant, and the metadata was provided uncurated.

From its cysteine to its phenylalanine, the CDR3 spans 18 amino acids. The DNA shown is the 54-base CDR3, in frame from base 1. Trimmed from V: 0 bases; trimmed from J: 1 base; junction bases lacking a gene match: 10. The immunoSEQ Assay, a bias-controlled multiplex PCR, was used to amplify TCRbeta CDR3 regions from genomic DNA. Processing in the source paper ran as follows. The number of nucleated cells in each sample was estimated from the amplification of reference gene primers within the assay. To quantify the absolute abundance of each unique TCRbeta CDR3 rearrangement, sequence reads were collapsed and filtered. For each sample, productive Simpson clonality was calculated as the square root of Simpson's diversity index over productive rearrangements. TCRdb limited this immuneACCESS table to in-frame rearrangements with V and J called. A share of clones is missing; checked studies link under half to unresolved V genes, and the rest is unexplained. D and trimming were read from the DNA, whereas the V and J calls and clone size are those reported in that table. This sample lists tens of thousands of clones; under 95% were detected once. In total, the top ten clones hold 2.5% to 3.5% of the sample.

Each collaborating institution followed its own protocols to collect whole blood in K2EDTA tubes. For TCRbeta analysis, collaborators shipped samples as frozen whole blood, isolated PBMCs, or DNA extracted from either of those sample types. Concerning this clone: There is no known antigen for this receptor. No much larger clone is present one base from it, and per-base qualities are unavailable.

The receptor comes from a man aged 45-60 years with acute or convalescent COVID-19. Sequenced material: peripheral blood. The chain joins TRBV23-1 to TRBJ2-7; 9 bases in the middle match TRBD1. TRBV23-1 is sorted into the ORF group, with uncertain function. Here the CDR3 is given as CASSQSGRQGGKSYEQYF. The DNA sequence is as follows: TGCGCCAGCAGTCAATCGGGGAGACAGGGGGGGAAATCCTACGAGCAGTACTTC.